This TCR beta chain was recovered during a study of blood T cell repertoires in COVID-19. Study-level information: Whether acute or convalescent, the COVID-19 samples came from the United States, Italy and Spain. T cells, B-cell-depleted T cells, or PBMCs provided the cDNA or gDNA that served as material.

Deletions cut 4 bases from V and 8 bases from J, with 8 bases between. The V gene's germline CDR1 is SQVTM and CDR2 ANQGSEA. The CDR3 has 11 amino acids. TCRdb's copy holds only in-frame clones and misses some; the assay was immunoSEQ multiplex PCR. The data contain 85,000 to 100,000 clones, 80% to 90% of them singletons. The sample consisted of peripheral blood. J is TRBJ1-4 and V is TRBV29-1; possibly TRBD1 for D (6 bases). The origin of this receptor is a middle-aged man with active or convalescent COVID-19. CDR3 in DNA: TGCAGCGTTGTGGGGGCAGAAAAACTGTTTTTT. Encoded protein: CSVVGAEKLFF. Drawing the rest from reference TRBV29-1 and TRBJ1-4, the complete variable domain is SAVISQKPSRDICQRGTSLTIQCQVDSQVTMMFWYRQQPGQSLTLIATANQGSEATYESGFVIDKFPISRPNLTFSTLTVSNMSPEDSSIYLCSVVGAEKLFFGSGTQLSVL.